Listed below are T cell receptor beta chains from one sample, sequenced in a study of T cell repertoires in ileal Crohn's disease. The data were produced by immunoSEQ multiplex PCR, yet TCRdb's version contains in-frame clones alone and is incomplete. The sample carries fewer than 2,500 clones, around four fifths recorded once. Material for sequencing was ileal tissue. The receptor source for this set is an adult with Crohn's disease. CDR3s include the opening cysteine and the closing phenylalanine or tryptophan. A D gene is named only where the DNA matches it firmly. Part of the rows lack a size; the others show once, few, many or a class for expanded clones.

clone size: .
J gene: TRBJ2-2
V gene: TRBV4-2
D gene: .
CDR3 protein: CASSQVMFQLDTGELFF
CDR3 DNA: TGTGCCAGCAGCCAAGTTATGTTCCAGTTGGACACCGGGGAGCTGTTTTTT

clone size: .
J gene: TRBJ1-6
V gene: TRBV2
D gene: TRBD1
CDR3 protein: CASTTPGTVNSPLHF
CDR3 DNA: TGTGCCAGCACGACCCCAGGGACAGTAAATTCACCCCTCCACTTT

clone size: .
J gene: TRBJ2-7
V gene: TRBV5-1
D gene: .
CDR3 protein: CASSLDNGYEQYF
CDR3 DNA: TGCGCCAGCAGCTTGGATAACGGTTACGAGCAGTACTTC

clone size: .
J gene: TRBJ2-7
V gene: TRBV6-1
D gene: TRBD2
CDR3 protein: CASASSGSREQYF
CDR3 DNA: TGTGCCAGCGCCTCCAGCGGGAGTCGCGAGCAGTACTTC

clone size: few
J gene: TRBJ2-7
V gene: TRBV7-9
D gene: TRBD2
CDR3 protein: CASGLAGVSYEQYF
CDR3 DNA: TGTGCCAGCGGATTAGCGGGAGTCTCCTACGAGCAGTACTTC

clone size: .
J gene: TRBJ2-7
V gene: TRBV2
D gene: .
CDR3 protein: CASRPGVASYEQYF
CDR3 DNA: TGTGCCAGCAGGCCGGGGGTAGCCTCCTACGAGCAGTACTTC

clone size: .
J gene: TRBJ2-1
V gene: TRBV11-3
D gene: TRBD2
CDR3 protein: CASSVGTSATYNEQFF
CDR3 DNA: TGTGCCAGCAGCGTAGGGACTAGCGCTACCTACAATGAGCAGTTCTTC

clone size: .
J gene: TRBJ1-1
V gene: TRBV19
D gene: .
CDR3 protein: CASSIGYGGLPNTEAFF
CDR3 DNA: TGTGCCAGTAGTATAGGGTACGGGGGTTTACCGAACACTGAAGCTTTCTTT

clone size: large
J gene: TRBJ1-1
V gene: TRBV11-3
D gene: TRBD1
CDR3 protein: CASSPRDSELMNTEAFF
CDR3 DNA: TGTGCCAGCAGCCCCCGGGACAGTGAATTAATGAACACTGAAGCTTTCTTT

clone size: .
J gene: TRBJ1-2
V gene: TRBV5-4
D gene: TRBD1
CDR3 protein: CASSLHQREGQGGNYGYTF
CDR3 DNA: TGTGCCAGCAGCTTACACCAACGTGAGGGACAGGGTGGTAACTATGGCTACACCTTC

clone size: .
J gene: TRBJ2-7
V gene: TRBV27
D gene: TRBD2
CDR3 protein: CASSVGLAGGYEQYF
CDR3 DNA: TGTGCCAGCAGTGTTGGACTAGCGGGAGGCTACGAGCAGTACTTC

clone size: .
J gene: TRBJ2-2
V gene: TRBV6-1
D gene: TRBD2
CDR3 protein: CASRTQRERWELFF
CDR3 DNA: TGTGCCAGCAGGACACAGCGGGAGCGGTGGGAGCTGTTTTTT

clone size: .
J gene: TRBJ2-3
V gene: TRBV5-1
D gene: TRBD1
CDR3 protein: CASSLNRGLTDTQYF
CDR3 DNA: TGCGCCAGCAGCTTGAACAGGGGTCTAACAGATACGCAGTATTTT

clone size: once
J gene: TRBJ1-6
V gene: TRBV2
D gene: TRBD1
CDR3 protein: CASSVDRERSPLHF
CDR3 DNA: TGTGCCAGCAGCGTGGACAGGGAAAGGTCACCCCTCCACTTT

clone size: .
J gene: TRBJ1-2
V gene: TRBV6-7
D gene: TRBD1
CDR3 protein: CASSTRQGTNYGYTF
CDR3 DNA: TGTGCCAGCAGTACCCGACAGGGCACTAACTATGGCTACACCTTC

clone size: .
J gene: TRBJ2-6
V gene: TRBV5-8
D gene: TRBD1
CDR3 protein: CASSLADWDRLSDVLTF
CDR3 DNA: TGTGCCAGCAGCTTGGCCGACTGGGACAGACTTTCAGACGTCCTGACTTTC

clone size: .
J gene: TRBJ2-1
V gene: TRBV28
D gene: .
CDR3 protein: CASSFSGEQFF
CDR3 DNA: TGTGCCAGCAGTTTTAGCGGTGAGCAGTTCTTC

clone size: .
J gene: TRBJ2-7
V gene: TRBV30
D gene: TRBD1
CDR3 protein: CAWLRTGAREQYF
CDR3 DNA: TGTGCCTGGCTACGGACAGGGGCTCGCGAGCAGTACTTC

clone size: .
J gene: TRBJ2-7
V gene: TRBV29-1
D gene: TRBD1
CDR3 protein: CSAEQGDTYEQYF
CDR3 DNA: TGCAGCGCTGAACAGGGGGACACCTACGAGCAGTACTTC

clone size: .
J gene: TRBJ2-1
V gene: TRBV6-5
D gene: TRBD2
CDR3 protein: CASSYLGLAGDSEQFF
CDR3 DNA: TGTGCCAGCAGTTACTTGGGACTAGCGGGAGACAGCGAGCAGTTCTTC

clone size: .
J gene: TRBJ2-7
V gene: TRBV19
D gene: .
CDR3 protein: CASSTDVLSYEQYF
CDR3 DNA: TGTGCCAGTAGTACAGACGTTCTATCCTACGAGCAGTACTTC

clone size: .
J gene: TRBJ2-2
V gene: TRBV7-9
D gene: TRBD1
CDR3 protein: CASSLDQTGMYDTGELFF
CDR3 DNA: TGTGCCAGCAGCTTAGATCAGACAGGGATGTACGACACCGGGGAGCTGTTTTTT

clone size: once
J gene: TRBJ1-2
V gene: TRBV5-8
D gene: TRBD1
CDR3 protein: CASSLEGAMEGYTF
CDR3 DNA: TGTGCCAGCAGCTTAGAGGGGGCCATGGAAGGCTACACCTTC

clone size: .
J gene: TRBJ1-6
V gene: TRBV4-2
D gene: .
CDR3 protein: CASSQDGGRGPSPLHF
CDR3 DNA: TGTGCCAGCAGCCAAGATGGAGGCAGGGGACCTTCACCCCTCCACTTT

clone size: .
J gene: TRBJ1-1
V gene: TRBV9
D gene: .
CDR3 protein: CASSVGELTSTEAFF
CDR3 DNA: TGTGCCAGCAGCGTAGGGGAGTTGACGAGCACTGAAGCTTTCTTT

clone size: .
J gene: TRBJ2-3
V gene: TRBV2
D gene: TRBD2
CDR3 protein: CASRSAGGADTQYF
CDR3 DNA: TGTGCCAGCAGGAGTGCGGGAGGCGCAGATACGCAGTATTTT

clone size: .
J gene: TRBJ1-1
V gene: TRBV5-1
D gene: .
CDR3 protein: CDSSLGPEMNTEAFF
CDR3 DNA: TGCGACAGCAGCTTGGGGCCCGAAATGAACACTGAAGCTTTCTTT

clone size: once
J gene: TRBJ2-7
V gene: TRBV27
D gene: .
CDR3 protein: CASSLSYYEQYF
CDR3 DNA: TGTGCCAGCAGTTTAAGTTACTACGAGCAGTACTTC

clone size: .
J gene: TRBJ2-5
V gene: TRBV7-8
D gene: .
CDR3 protein: CASGLGGAPGETQYF
CDR3 DNA: TGTGCCAGCGGCCTTGGGGGCGCCCCGGGGGAGACCCAGTACTTC

clone size: .
J gene: TRBJ2-5
V gene: TRBV19
D gene: TRBD2
CDR3 protein: CASSMRTSGSSIRPNQETQYF
CDR3 DNA: TGTGCCAGTAGTATGCGGACTAGCGGGAGTTCGATCCGCCCGAACCAAGAGACCCAGTACTTC

clone size: .
J gene: TRBJ2-5
V gene: TRBV5-4
D gene: .
CDR3 protein: CASSLGGPSETQYF
CDR3 DNA: TGTGCCAGCAGCTTGGGGGGGCCGTCAGAGACCCAGTACTTC

clone size: .
J gene: TRBJ1-4
V gene: TRBV25-1
D gene: TRBD1
CDR3 protein: CASSARQGSEATNEKLFF
CDR3 DNA: TGTGCCAGCAGTGCACGACAGGGGTCGGAGGCAACTAATGAAAAACTGTTTTTT

clone size: .
J gene: TRBJ2-1
V gene: TRBV7-3
D gene: TRBD1
CDR3 protein: CASSSWATGFYNEQFF
CDR3 DNA: TGTGCCAGCAGCTCGTGGGCGACAGGGTTTTACAATGAGCAGTTCTTC

clone size: few
J gene: TRBJ2-1
V gene: TRBV7-4
D gene: .
CDR3 protein: CASSPRLAPFNEQFF
CDR3 DNA: TGTGCCAGCAGCCCCCGCCTAGCGCCTTTCAATGAGCAGTTCTTC

clone size: .
J gene: TRBJ1-1
V gene: TRBV18
D gene: TRBD1
CDR3 protein: CASSSGQGRTEAFF
CDR3 DNA: TGTGCCAGCTCATCCGGACAGGGCCGAACTGAAGCTTTCTTT

clone size: .
J gene: TRBJ1-2
V gene: TRBV19
D gene: .
CDR3 protein: CASSTAGNPYGYTF
CDR3 DNA: TGTGCCAGTAGTACGGCGGGGAATCCGTATGGCTACACCTTC

clone size: .
J gene: TRBJ2-5
V gene: TRBV20-1
D gene: .
CDR3 protein: CSAKAETQYF
CDR3 DNA: TGCAGTGCTAAAGCGGAGACCCAGTACTTC

clone size: .
J gene: TRBJ1-2
V gene: TRBV9
D gene: TRBD1
CDR3 protein: CASSEENRGWHGYTF
CDR3 DNA: TGTGCCAGCAGCGAGGAGAACAGGGGATGGCATGGCTACACCTTC

clone size: .
J gene: TRBJ1-1
V gene: TRBV5-1
D gene: .
CDR3 protein: CASSYPDTEAFF
CDR3 DNA: TGCGCCAGCAGCTACCCGGACACTGAAGCTTTCTTT

clone size: .
J gene: TRBJ2-2
V gene: TRBV6-4
D gene: TRBD2
CDR3 protein: CASSTSGTGELFF
CDR3 DNA: TGTGCCAGCAGTACTAGCGGCACCGGGGAGCTGTTTTTT